This T cell receptor beta chain was recorded in a study of breast tumors, draining lymph nodes, adjacent tissues. General study results and limits: Compared with lymph nodes, tumors were less diverse; compared with nontumor tissue, more. Findings are consistent with lymph node origin and intratumoral expansion of most tumor T cells.

Breast cancer patients provided tissue from their axillary draining lymph nodes. TCRdb called the multiplex PCR reads again in MiXCR, with one record for every CDR3 protein. Seen here are some 170,000 distinct CDR3 sequences, roughly 35% observed once, and the top ten hold 3% to 4.5%. Details on this clonotype: Its specificity is unknown.

Sequenced input: axillary lymph node tissue. This clonotype originated in a female donor with breast cancer. Some clones in this sample may be carry-over from other donors' samples.

The CDR3, as DNA: TGTGCCAGCAGGCCACCCGGGCCCTCTTATGGCTACACCTTC. As protein: CASRPPGPSYGYTF. The V and J genes are TRBV27 and TRBJ1-2; D not resolved. This CDR3 has 14 residues. Trimming shortened V by 6 bases and J by 5 bases, and 16 bases separated the two germline ends. Germline V gene data show CDR1 as MNHEY and CDR2 as SMNVEV (reference sequence).